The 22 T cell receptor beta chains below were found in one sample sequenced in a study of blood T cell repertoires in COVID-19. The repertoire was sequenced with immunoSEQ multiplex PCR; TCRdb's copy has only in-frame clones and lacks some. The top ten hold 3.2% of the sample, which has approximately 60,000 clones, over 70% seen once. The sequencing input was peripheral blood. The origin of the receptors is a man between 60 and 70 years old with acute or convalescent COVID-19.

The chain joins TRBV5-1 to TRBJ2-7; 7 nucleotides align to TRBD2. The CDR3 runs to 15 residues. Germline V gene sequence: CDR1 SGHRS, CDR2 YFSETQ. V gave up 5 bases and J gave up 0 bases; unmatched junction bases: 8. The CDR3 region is CASRRDYEGSYEQYF. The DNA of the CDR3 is TGCGCCAGCAGGAGGGACTATGAGGGCTCCTACGAGCAGTACTTC.

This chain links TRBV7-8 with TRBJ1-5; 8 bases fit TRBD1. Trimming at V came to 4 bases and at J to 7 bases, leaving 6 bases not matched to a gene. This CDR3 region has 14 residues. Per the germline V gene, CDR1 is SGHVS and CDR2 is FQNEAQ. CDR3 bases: TGTGCCAGCAGCTCGGCACAGGGGGAGCAGCCCCAGCATTTT. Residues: CASSSAQGEQPQHF. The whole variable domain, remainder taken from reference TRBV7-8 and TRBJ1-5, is GAGVSQSPRYKVAKRGQDVALRCDPISGHVSLFWYQQALGQGPEFLTYFQNEAQLDKSGLPSDRFFAERPEGSVSTLKIQRTQQEDSAVYLCASSSAQGEQPQHFGDGTRLSIL.

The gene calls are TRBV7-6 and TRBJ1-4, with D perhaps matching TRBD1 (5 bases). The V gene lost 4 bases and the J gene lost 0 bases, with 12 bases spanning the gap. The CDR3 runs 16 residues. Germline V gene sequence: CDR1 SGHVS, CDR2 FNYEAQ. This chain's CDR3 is CASSSHRQTTNEKLFF. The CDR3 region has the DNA TGTGCCAGCAGCTCCCATCGACAGACAACTAATGAAAAACTGTTTTTT. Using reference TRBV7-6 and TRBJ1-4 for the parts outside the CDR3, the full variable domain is GAGVSQSPRYKVTKRGQDVALRCDPISGHVSLYWYRQALGQGPEFLTYFNYEAQQDKSGLPNDRFSAERPEGSISTLTIQRTEQRDSAMYRCASSSHRQTTNEKLFFGSGTQLSVL.

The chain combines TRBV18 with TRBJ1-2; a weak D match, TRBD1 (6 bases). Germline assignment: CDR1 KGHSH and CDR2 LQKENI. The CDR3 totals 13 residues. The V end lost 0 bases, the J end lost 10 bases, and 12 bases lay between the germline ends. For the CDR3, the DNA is TGTGCCAGCTCACCACCCGACAGGACCCACTACACCTTC. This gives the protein CASSPPDRTHYTF.

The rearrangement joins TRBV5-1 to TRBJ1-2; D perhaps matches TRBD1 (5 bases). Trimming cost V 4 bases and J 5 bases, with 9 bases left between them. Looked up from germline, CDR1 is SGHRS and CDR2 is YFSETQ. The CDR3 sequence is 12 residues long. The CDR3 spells CASSLDSYGYTF. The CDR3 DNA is TGCGCCAGCAGCCTAGACAGTTATGGCTACACCTTC.

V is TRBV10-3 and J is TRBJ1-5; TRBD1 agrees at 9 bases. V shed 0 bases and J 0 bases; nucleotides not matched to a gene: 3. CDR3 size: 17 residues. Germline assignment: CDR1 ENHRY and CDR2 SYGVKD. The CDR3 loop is CAISESRTGDSNQPQHF. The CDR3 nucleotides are TGTGCCATCAGTGAGTCTCGGACAGGGGATAGCAATCAGCCCCAGCATTTT.

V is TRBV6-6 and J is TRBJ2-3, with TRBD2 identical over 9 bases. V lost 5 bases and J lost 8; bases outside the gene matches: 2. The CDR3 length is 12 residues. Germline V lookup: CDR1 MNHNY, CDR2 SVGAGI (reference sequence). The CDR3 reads CASSGTSPTQYF. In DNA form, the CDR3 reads TGTGCCAGCAGTGGGACTAGCCCTACGCAGTATTTT.

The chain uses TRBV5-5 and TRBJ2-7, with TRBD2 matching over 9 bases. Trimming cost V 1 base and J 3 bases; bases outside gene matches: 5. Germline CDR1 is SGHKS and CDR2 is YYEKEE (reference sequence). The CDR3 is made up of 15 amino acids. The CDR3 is CASSLKAGGGYEQYF. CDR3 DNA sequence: TGTGCCAGCAGCTTGAAGGCGGGGGGGGGCTACGAGCAGTACTTC. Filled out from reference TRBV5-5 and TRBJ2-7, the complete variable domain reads DAGVTQSPTHLIKTRGQQVTLRCSPISGHKSVSWYQQVLGQGPQFIFQYYEKEERGRGNFPDRFSARQFPNYSSELNVNALLLGDSALYLCASSLKAGGGYEQYFGPGTRLTVT.

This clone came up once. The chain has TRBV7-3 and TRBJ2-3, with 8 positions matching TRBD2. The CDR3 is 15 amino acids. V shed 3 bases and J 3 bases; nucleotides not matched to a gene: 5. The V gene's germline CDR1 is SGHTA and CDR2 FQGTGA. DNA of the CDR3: TGTGCCAGCAGCTTTGCGGGGGGCGTAACAGATACGCAGTATTTT. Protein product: CASSFAGGVTDTQYF.

The CDR3 loop reads CAIGGDTIQETQYF. CDR3 in DNA: TGTGCCATCGGGGGGGATACCATCCAAGAGACCCAGTACTTC. The genes are TRBV10-3 and TRBJ2-5, with 7 bases aligning to TRBD2. V dropped 8 bases and J dropped 1; count of bases not matched to a gene: 7. The CDR3 consists of 14 residues. Per the germline V gene, CDR1 is ENHRY and CDR2 is SYGVKD.

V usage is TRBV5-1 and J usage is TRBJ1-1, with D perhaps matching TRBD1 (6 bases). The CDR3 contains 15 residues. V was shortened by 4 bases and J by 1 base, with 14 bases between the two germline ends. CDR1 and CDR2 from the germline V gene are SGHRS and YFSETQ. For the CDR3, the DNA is TGCGCCAGCAGCAACAGGGTTTCGGGGAACACTGAAGCTTTCTTT. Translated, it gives CASSNRVSGNTEAFF.

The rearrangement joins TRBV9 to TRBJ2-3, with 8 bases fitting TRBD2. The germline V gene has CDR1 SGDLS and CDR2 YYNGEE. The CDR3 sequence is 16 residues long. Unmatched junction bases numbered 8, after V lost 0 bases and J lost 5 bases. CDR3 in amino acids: CASSVAGSGGIDTQYF. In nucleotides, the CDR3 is TGTGCCAGCAGCGTAGCTGGGAGCGGGGGTATAGATACGCAGTATTTT.

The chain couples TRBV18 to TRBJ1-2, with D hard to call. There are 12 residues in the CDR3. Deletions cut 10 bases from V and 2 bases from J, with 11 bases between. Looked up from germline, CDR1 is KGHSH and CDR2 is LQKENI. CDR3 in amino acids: CATARGNYGYTF. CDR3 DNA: TGTGCCACCGCTCGGGGAAACTATGGCTACACCTTC.

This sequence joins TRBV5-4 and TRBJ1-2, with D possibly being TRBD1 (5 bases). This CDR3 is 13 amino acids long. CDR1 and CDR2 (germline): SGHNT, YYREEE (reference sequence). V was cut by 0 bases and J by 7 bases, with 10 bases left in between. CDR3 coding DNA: TGTGCCAGCAGCTTGGCCAGGGAATCTGGCTACACCTTC. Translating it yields CASSLARESGYTF.

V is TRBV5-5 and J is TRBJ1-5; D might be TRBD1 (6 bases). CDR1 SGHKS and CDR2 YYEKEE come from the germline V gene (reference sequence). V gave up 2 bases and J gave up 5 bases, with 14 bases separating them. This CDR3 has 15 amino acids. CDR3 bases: TGTGCCAGCAGCTTCGGGGGGGCGGTTTATCAGCCCCAGCATTTT. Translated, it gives CASSFGGAVYQPQHF.

The CDR3, as DNA: TGTGCCAGCTCATTTAACAATGAGCAGTTCTTC. Protein product: CASSFNNEQFF. V usage is TRBV18 and J usage is TRBJ2-1; D gene ambiguous. The V gene's germline CDR1 is KGHSH and CDR2 LQKENI. Trimming pared 5 bases from V and 5 bases from J, leaving 4 bases between. The CDR3 is made up of 11 amino acids.

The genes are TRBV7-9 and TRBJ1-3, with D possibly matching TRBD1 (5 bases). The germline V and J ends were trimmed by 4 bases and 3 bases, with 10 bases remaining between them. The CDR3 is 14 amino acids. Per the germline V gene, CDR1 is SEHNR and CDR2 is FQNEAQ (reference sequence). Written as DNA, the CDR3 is TGTGCCAGCAGCTCTCAGGGCCTTGGAAACACCATATATTTT. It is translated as CASSSQGLGNTIYF.

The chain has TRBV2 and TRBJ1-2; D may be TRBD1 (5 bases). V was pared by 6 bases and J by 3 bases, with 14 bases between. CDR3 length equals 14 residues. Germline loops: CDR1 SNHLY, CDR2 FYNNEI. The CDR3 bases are TGTGCCAGCAGACCGGGCGGGGGGGACTATGGCTACACCTTC. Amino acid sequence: CASRPGGGDYGYTF.

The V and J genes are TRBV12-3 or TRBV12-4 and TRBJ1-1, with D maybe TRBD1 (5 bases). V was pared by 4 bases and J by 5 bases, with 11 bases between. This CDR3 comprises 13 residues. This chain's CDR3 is CASSSPRATEAFF. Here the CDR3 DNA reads TGTGCCAGCAGTTCTCCCAGGGCGACTGAAGCTTTCTTT.

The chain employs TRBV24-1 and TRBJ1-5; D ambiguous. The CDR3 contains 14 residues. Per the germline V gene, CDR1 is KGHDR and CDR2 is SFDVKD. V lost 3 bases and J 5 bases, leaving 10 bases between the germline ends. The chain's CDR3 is CATSDRGLHQPQHF. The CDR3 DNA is TGTGCCACCAGTGATAGAGGTCTTCATCAGCCCCAGCATTTT.

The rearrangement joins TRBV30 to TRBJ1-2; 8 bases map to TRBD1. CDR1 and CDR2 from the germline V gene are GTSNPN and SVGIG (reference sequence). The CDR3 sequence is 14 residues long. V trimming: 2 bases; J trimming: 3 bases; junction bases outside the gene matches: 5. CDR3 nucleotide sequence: TGTGCCTGGAGTAAGGACAGGGTATACTATGGCTACACCTTC. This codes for CAWSKDRVYYGYTF.

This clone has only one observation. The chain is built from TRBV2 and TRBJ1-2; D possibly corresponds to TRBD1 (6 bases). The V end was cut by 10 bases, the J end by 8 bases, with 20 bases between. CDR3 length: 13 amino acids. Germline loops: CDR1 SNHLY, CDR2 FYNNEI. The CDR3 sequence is CAKGGGQPAGYTF. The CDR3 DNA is TGTGCCAAAGGGGGGGGCCAGCCCGCGGGCTACACCTTC.